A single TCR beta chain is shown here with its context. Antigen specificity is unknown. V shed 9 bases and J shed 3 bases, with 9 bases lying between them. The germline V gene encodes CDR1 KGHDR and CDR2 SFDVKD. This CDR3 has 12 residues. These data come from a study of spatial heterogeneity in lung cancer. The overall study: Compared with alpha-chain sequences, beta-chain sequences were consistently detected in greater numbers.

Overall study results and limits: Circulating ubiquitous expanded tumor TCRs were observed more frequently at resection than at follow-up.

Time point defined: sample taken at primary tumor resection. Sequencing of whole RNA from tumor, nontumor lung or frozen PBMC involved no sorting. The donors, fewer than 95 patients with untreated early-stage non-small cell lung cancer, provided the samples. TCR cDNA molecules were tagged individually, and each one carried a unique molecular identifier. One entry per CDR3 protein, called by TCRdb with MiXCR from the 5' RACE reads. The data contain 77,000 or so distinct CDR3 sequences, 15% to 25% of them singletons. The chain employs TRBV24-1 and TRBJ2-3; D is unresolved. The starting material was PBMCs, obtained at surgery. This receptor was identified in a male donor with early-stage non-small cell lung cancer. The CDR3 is CATGVQTDTQYF. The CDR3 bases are TGTGCCACCGGGGTACAGACAGATACGCAGTATTTT.